This TCR beta chain was found in a study of cytomegalovirus exposure and HLA in healthy donors. Findings and limits, study-wide: The authors assumed roughly uniform sequencing depth across donors for presence/absence analyses. Altogether, 164 TCR beta chains were recorded as cytomegalovirus-associated. It was confirmed in vitro that a few of the CMV-associated chains were specific for CMV antigens.

The PCR had 60 Vbeta and 13 Jbeta primers. Only in-frame clones appear in the TCRdb table, and some are missing; sequencing was by immunoSEQ multiplex PCR. The sample has 150,000 to 170,000 clones; around 79% are singletons. Germline assignment: CDR1 SGHRS and CDR2 YFSETQ. The CDR3 sequence is 14 residues long. The germline V and J ends were trimmed by 0 bases and 6 bases, with 9 bases remaining between them. Regarding this clone: Antigen: not known.

V usage is TRBV5-1 and J usage is TRBJ2-2, with D perhaps matching TRBD1 (5 bases). Input material: PBMCs. This TCR was sampled from a man aged 30 to 45 in good health and CMV-seropositive. The CDR3, as DNA: TGCGCCAGCAGCTTGGCCAGGGTGGCCGGGGAGCTGTTTTTT. It is translated as CASSLARVAGELFF.